The 16 T cell receptor beta chains presented below share a single source sample, sequenced in a study of CD8 T cells in Susac syndrome. RNA, at roughly 0.45 to 1 ug, was reverse transcribed with random hexamers. Using its own MiXCR run on the immunoSEQ multiplex PCR reads, TCRdb lists one record per CDR3 protein. The table has about 200,000 distinct CDR3 sequences, roughly 96% seen once. Sequencing was done on a sample of CD4+ T cells from PBMCs. The receptors shown here come from a human donor with multiple sclerosis.

This chain links TRBV25-1 with TRBJ1-6; possible D gene TRBD1, 5 bases. V lost 4 bases, J lost 5 bases, and 9 bases lay in between. CDR3 length: 14 amino acids. Per the germline V gene, CDR1 is MGHDK and CDR2 is SYGVNS. The CDR3 here is CASSVGTNNSPLHF. The CDR3 DNA reads TGTGCCAGCAGTGTCGGGACCAATAATTCACCCCTCCACTTT.

This chain joins TRBV20-1 and TRBJ2-3; D may be TRBD1 or TRBD2 (5 bases each). Germline V gene data show CDR1 as DFQATT and CDR2 as SNEGSKA (reference sequence). V was clipped by 4 bases and J by 4 bases, with 15 bases between them. The CDR3 length is 14 residues. CDR3 in DNA: TGCAGTGCTATGGTTGGGGGAGCCTCAGATACGCAGTATTTT. Translated, it gives CSAMVGGASDTQYF.

This clonotype was counted a single time. This chain connects TRBV24-1 to TRBJ2-2; D gene uncertain. The CDR3 loop spans 11 amino acids. Germline CDR1 and CDR2: KGHDR and SFDVKD. Deletions cut 7 bases from V and 4 bases from J, with 3 bases between. CDR3 amino acids: CATRGTGELFF. In nucleotides, the CDR3 is TGTGCCACCAGAGGCACCGGGGAGCTGTTTTTT.

The V gene is TRBV29-1, the J gene TRBJ2-3, with 9 bases aligning to TRBD2. The CDR3 length is 13 residues. CDR1 is SQVTM, CDR2 ANQGSEA, per germline. The V and J ends lost 7 bases and 6 bases, in that order; junction bases with no gene match: 8. The chain's CDR3 is CSGSSGAQDTQYF. CDR3 DNA sequence: TGCAGCGGATCTAGCGGGGCCCAGGATACGCAGTATTTT.

This rearrangement joins TRBV4-1 to TRBJ1-2; D is possibly TRBD1 (5 bases). The V end lost 5 bases, the J end lost 0 bases, and 19 bases lay between the germline ends. This CDR3 has 17 amino acids. The germline CDR1 and CDR2 sequences are MGHRA and YSYEKL. In DNA, the CDR3 is TGCGCCAGCAGCAGAGGCTTCGCAGGGAGAACTAACTATGGCTACACCTTC. Translated, it gives CASSRGFAGRTNYGYTF.

The chain combines TRBV3-1 with TRBJ1-3; D is possibly TRBD1 (5 bases). The CDR3 consists of 13 residues. Per germline, CDR1 LGHDT and CDR2 YNNKEL (reference sequence). V lost 4 bases to trimming and J lost 4 bases, with 8 bases between them. CDR3 nucleotides: TGTGCCAGCAGCCCCACAGGAGGAAACACCATATATTTT. Its translation is CASSPTGGNTIYF.

The chain has TRBV20-1 and TRBJ2-1; TRBD2 aligns across 13 bases. J gave up 5 bases and V 6 bases, and 13 bases lay outside the gene matches. The CDR3 spans 17 residues. Germline V lookup: CDR1 DFQATT, CDR2 SNEGSKA (reference sequence). This CDR3 is CSAASTVTSGGDNEQFF. In DNA form, the CDR3 reads TGCAGTGCCGCCTCTACAGTAACTAGCGGGGGGGACAATGAGCAGTTCTTC.

The V and J genes are TRBV6-2 or TRBV6-3 and TRBJ2-1; D might be TRBD1 or TRBD2, each matching 6 bases. Trimming took 7 bases from V and 7 from J, leaving 8 bases between them. This CDR3 spans 11 amino acids. Germline V gene data show CDR1 as MNHEY and CDR2 as SVGEGT. CDR3 in amino acids: CASTGANEQFF. The CDR3 DNA is TGTGCCAGCACGGGGGCTAATGAGCAGTTCTTC.

The V and J genes are TRBV20-1 and TRBJ2-5; D is undetermined. The CDR3 length is 13 residues. Germline V gene sequence: CDR1 DFQATT, CDR2 SNEGSKA (reference sequence). Deletions cut 6 bases from V and 1 base from J, with 12 bases between. Here the CDR3 reads CSAPPRAQETQYF. The CDR3 DNA is TGCAGTGCCCCTCCCCGGGCCCAAGAGACCCAGTACTTC.

The chain recombines TRBV5-1 with TRBJ1-5; D gene uncertain. The CDR3 totals 15 residues. Deletions cut 0 bases from V and 2 bases from J, with 9 bases between. The germline V gene has CDR1 SGHRS and CDR2 YFSETQ. In nucleotides, the CDR3 is TGCGCCAGCAGCTTGGCCAGCGGGGGCAATCAGCCCCAGCATTTT. Amino acid sequence: CASSLASGGNQPQHF.

The chain combines TRBV12-3 or TRBV12-4 with TRBJ1-1; no reliable D call. V lost 3 bases and J 1 base, leaving 6 bases between the germline ends. This CDR3 region has 13 residues. The DNA for the CDR3 is TGTGCCAGCAGTTTTCGATCGAACACTGAAGCTTTCTTT. Its translation is CASSFRSNTEAFF.

V usage is TRBV7-6 and J usage is TRBJ2-5, with D perhaps TRBD2 (6 bases). Deletions cut 5 bases from V and 4 bases from J, with 14 bases between. CDR1 and CDR2 from the germline V gene are SGHVS and FNYEAQ. The CDR3 is made up of 14 amino acids. CDR3 region: CASSREWGGETQYF. CDR3 nucleotide sequence: TGTGCCAGCAGCCGGGAGTGGGGAGGAGAGACCCAGTACTTC. Together with reference TRBV7-6 and TRBJ2-5, the CDR3 gives the full variable domain: GAGVSQSPRYKVTKRGQDVALRCDPISGHVSLYWYRQALGQGPEFLTYFNYEAQQDKSGLPNDRFSAERPEGSISTLTIQRTEQRDSAMYRCASSREWGGETQYFGPGTRLLVL.

The genes are TRBV20-1 and TRBJ2-2; TRBD1 agrees at 9 bases. Germline loops: CDR1 DFQATT, CDR2 SNEGSKA (reference sequence). The J segment lost 6 bases and the V segment lost 6 bases, leaving 2 bases of the junction unmatched. The CDR3 has 12 residues. CDR3 amino acids: CSAGQGPGELFF. CDR3 coding DNA: TGCAGTGCCGGACAGGGGCCCGGGGAGCTGTTTTTT.

This clonotype was seen a single time. J is TRBJ2-5 and V is TRBV6-1, with TRBD2 identical over 11 bases. Germline trimming cut 8 bases from V and 5 bases from J; bases unmatched to any gene: 13. The CDR3 is made up of 16 amino acids. Germline CDR1 reads MNHNS; CDR2 reads SASEGT. CDR3 sequence: CASGRASGGPEETQYF. CDR3 in DNA: TGTGCCAGCGGTAGGGCTAGCGGGGGGCCTGAGGAGACCCAGTACTTC.

J is TRBJ2-7 and V is TRBV4-2; 9 bases map to TRBD2. Unmatched junction bases numbered 8, after V lost 0 bases and J lost 8 bases. The CDR3 is 15 residues long. Germline CDR1 reads LGHNA; CDR2 reads YNFKEQ. The CDR3 loop reads CASSQDARGGVKQYF. CDR3 coding DNA: TGTGCCAGCAGCCAAGATGCGCGGGGGGGTGTGAAGCAGTACTTC.

The genes are TRBV29-1 and TRBJ2-6; no firm D call. Germline CDR1 reads SQVTM; CDR2 reads ANQGSEA. There are 13 residues in the CDR3. V gave up 3 bases and J gave up 0 bases, with 3 bases separating them. CDR3 residues: CSVDSSGANVLTF. CDR3 sequence (DNA): TGCAGCGTTGACAGCTCTGGGGCCAACGTCCTGACTTTC.